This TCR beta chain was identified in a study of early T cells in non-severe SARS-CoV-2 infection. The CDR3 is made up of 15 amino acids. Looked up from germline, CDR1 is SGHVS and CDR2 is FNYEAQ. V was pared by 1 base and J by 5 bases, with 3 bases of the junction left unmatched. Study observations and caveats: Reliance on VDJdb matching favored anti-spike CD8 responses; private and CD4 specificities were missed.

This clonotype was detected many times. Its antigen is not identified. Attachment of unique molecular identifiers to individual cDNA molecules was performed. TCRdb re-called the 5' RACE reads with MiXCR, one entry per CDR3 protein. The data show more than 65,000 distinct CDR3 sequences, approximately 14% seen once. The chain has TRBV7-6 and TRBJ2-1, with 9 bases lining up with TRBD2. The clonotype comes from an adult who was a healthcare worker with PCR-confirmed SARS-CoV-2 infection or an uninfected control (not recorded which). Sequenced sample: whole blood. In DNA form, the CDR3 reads TGTGCCAGCAGCTTAGAGGCGGGGGGGCACAATGAGCAGTTCTTC. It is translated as CASSLEAGGHNEQFF.